The 18 T cell receptor beta chains in this list originate from one sample, sequenced in a study of CD8 T cells in ankylosing spondylitis. TCRdb analysed the 5' RACE reads with MiXCR anew, one entry per CDR3 protein. Among 200,000 to 250,000 distinct CDR3 sequences listed, roughly a tenth were seen once. Source material: blood, either unsorted or a sorted T cell fraction (not recorded which). These receptors were collected from a male donor with ankylosing spondylitis or in good health (not recorded which).

In this sample, this clonotype turned up many times. J is TRBJ2-7 and V is TRBV7-9, with D possibly TRBD1 on 6 matching bases. The V and J ends lost 2 bases and 3 bases respectively, with 11 bases between them. CDR3 size: 14 residues. Germline CDR1 is SEHNR and CDR2 is FQNEAQ (reference sequence). CDR3 DNA: TGTGCCAGCAGCTTAATGGACAGCTTCTACGAGCAGTACTTC. This translates into CASSLMDSFYEQYF.

In this sample, this clonotype turned up a few times. The V and J genes are TRBV12-3 or TRBV12-4 and TRBJ2-3, with 7 bases aligning to TRBD1. The ends lost 4 bases at V and 2 bases at J; junction bases unmatched: 6. The CDR3 runs 15 residues. CDR3 amino acids: CASSSTQGDTDTQYF. Here the CDR3 DNA reads TGTGCCAGCAGTTCAACTCAGGGGGACACAGATACGCAGTATTTT.

Ten or more counts support this clonotype. The CDR3 bases are TGCAGTGCCATCCCGAGTGCGGGGCACAATGAGCAGTTCTTC. This encodes CSAIPSAGHNEQFF. This chain connects TRBV20-1 to TRBJ2-1, with D perhaps matching TRBD2 (6 bases). From germline, CDR1 is DFQATT and CDR2 SNEGSKA (reference sequence). The CDR3 runs to 14 residues. Trimming took 6 bases from V and 5 from J, leaving 17 bases between them.

The chain links TRBV9 to TRBJ2-3, with no clear D. The V end was cut by 0 bases, the J end by 1 base, with 9 bases between. The CDR3 has 15 amino acids. Per germline, CDR1 SGDLS and CDR2 YYNGEE. The CDR3 sequence: CASSVVGIGTDTQYF. DNA of the CDR3: TGTGCCAGCAGCGTAGTAGGAATAGGCACAGATACGCAGTATTTT.

This clonotype has at least ten counts. The rearrangement links TRBV20-1 to TRBJ1-4, with D perhaps TRBD1 (5 bases). Germline loops: CDR1 DFQATT, CDR2 SNEGSKA (reference sequence). The CDR3 has 14 amino acids. V lost 3 bases to trimming and J lost 8 bases, with 16 bases between them. CDR3 sequence reads: CSASTRVAGEKLFF. Written as DNA, the CDR3 is TGCAGTGCTAGTACCAGGGTTGCCGGAGAAAAACTGTTTTTT.

This clonotype occurred many times. The chain joins TRBV5-1 to TRBJ2-1, with a weak D call TRBD1 (6 bases). This CDR3 comprises 13 residues. The V gene's germline CDR1 is SGHRS and CDR2 YFSETQ. V lost 0 bases and J lost 12, with 13 bases in between. CDR3 in amino acids: CASSLDTGLGQFF. The CDR3 coding sequence is TGCGCCAGCAGCTTGGATACAGGGTTAGGGCAGTTCTTC.

This clonotype showed up many times. V usage is TRBV7-2 and J usage is TRBJ1-1; D is uncertain. The CDR3 contains 13 residues. The germline V gene has CDR1 SGHTA and CDR2 FQGNSA. Trimming shortened V by 5 bases and J by 0 bases, and 7 bases separated the two germline ends. In DNA, the CDR3 is TGTGCCAGCAGCCGAGATATGAACACTGAAGCTTTCTTT. Encoded protein: CASSRDMNTEAFF.

The sample holds many counts of this clonotype. The rearrangement joins TRBV20-1 to TRBJ1-5; a weak D match, TRBD1 (6 bases). The germline V gene encodes CDR1 DFQATT and CDR2 SNEGSKA (reference sequence). V lost 2 bases and J lost 7, with 18 bases in between. This CDR3 region has 15 residues. CDR3 in amino acids: CSARPPQGNLQPQHF. CDR3 coding DNA: TGCAGTGCTAGACCCCCCCAGGGGAACTTGCAGCCCCAGCATTTT.

This clonotype was recorded only once. A much larger clone lies a single base off, so this may be a read error. The V call is TRBV6-4, the J call TRBJ2-5, with D unclear. Trimming pared 8 bases from V and 4 bases from J, leaving 17 bases between. This CDR3 has 14 residues. The germline CDR1 and CDR2 sequences are MRHNA and SNTAGT. CDR3 sequence: CASCFVSYRETQYF. CDR3 sequence (DNA): TGTGCCAGCTGCTTCGTCTCGTACCGAGAGACCCAGTACTTC.

This clonotype was found a few times. At one boundary the junction diverges from the germline segment, which might be a read error. V is TRBV28 and J is TRBJ2-5, with 13 bases fitting TRBD2. This CDR3 comprises 14 residues. Looked up from germline, CDR1 is MDHEN and CDR2 is SYDVKM. The DNA of the CDR3 is TGTGCCAGCAGTCTGGGACTAGCGGGGACTCTTCCTGCCTTC. Its translation is CASSLGLAGTLPAF. The variable domain in full, completed from reference TRBV28 and TRBJ2-5, reads DVKVTQSSRYLVKRTGEKVFLECVQDMDHENMFWYRQDPGLGLRLIYFSYDVKMKEKGDIPEGYSVSREKKERFSLILESASTNQTSMYLCASSLGLAGTLPAFGPGTRLLVL.

This clonotype has just a few counts. J is TRBJ2-1 and V is TRBV4-2; 11 bases agree with TRBD2. V dropped 0 bases and J dropped 4; count of bases not matched to a gene: 5. Germline CDR1 and CDR2: LGHNA and YNFKEQ. This CDR3 has 17 amino acids. Here the CDR3 DNA reads TGTGCCAGCAGCCAAGATTTAGCGGGGGGGTTATACAATGAGCAGTTCTTC. Protein sequence: CASSQDLAGGLYNEQFF.

This clonotype has at least ten counts. The chain employs TRBV6-7 and TRBJ2-7, with D possibly being TRBD1 (5 bases). Being an ORF, TRBV6-7 has a function that is uncertain. Deletions cut 5 bases from V and 0 bases from J, with 11 bases between. The CDR3 consists of 14 residues. The DNA for the CDR3 is TGTGCCAGCAGTCCCAGGGTGGGCTCCTACGAGCAGTACTTC. This encodes CASSPRVGSYEQYF.

V is TRBV6-1 and J is TRBJ2-3; possible D gene TRBD2, 6 bases. V was trimmed by 3 bases and J by 4 bases, leaving 20 bases between them. The V gene's germline CDR1 is MNHNS and CDR2 SASEGT. The CDR3 sequence is 17 residues long. CDR3 in amino acids: CASSDGVGGIGADTQYF. CDR3 nucleotides: TGTGCCAGCAGTGATGGAGTCGGAGGGATCGGAGCAGATACGCAGTATTTT.

The chain is built from TRBV18 and TRBJ1-2; D is unclear. Trimming removed 3 bases from V and 9 bases from J, with 11 bases in between. The CDR3 is 12 residues long. The germline V gene encodes CDR1 KGHSH and CDR2 LQKENI. The CDR3 sequence is CASSPPSRRYTF. The CDR3 DNA sequence: TGTGCCAGCTCACCCCCATCAAGACGCTACACCTTC.

The sample holds many counts of this clonotype. The chain couples TRBV20-1 to TRBJ2-5, with D tentatively TRBD1 or TRBD2 (5 bases each). The CDR3 sequence is 12 residues long. The germline CDR1 and CDR2 sequences are DFQATT and SNEGSKA (reference sequence). Trimming removed 3 bases at V and 4 bases at J, with 9 bases between. The CDR3 protein is CSARGPTETQYF. CDR3 in DNA: TGCAGTGCTAGGGGACCAACAGAGACCCAGTACTTC.

In this sample, this clonotype turned up many times. The rearrangement joins TRBV6-2 or TRBV6-3 to TRBJ2-7, with D maybe TRBD2 (6 bases). Germline V lookup: CDR1 MNHEY, CDR2 SVGEGT. The CDR3 length is 14 residues. V lost 5 bases and J lost 3, with 14 bases in between. CDR3 protein: CASSTSMGIYEQYF. The CDR3 DNA reads TGTGCCAGCAGTACTAGCATGGGGATCTACGAGCAGTACTTC.

This clonotype was observed many times. V is TRBV7-8 and J is TRBJ1-6; D unclear. This CDR3 is built from 13 residues. Germline values: CDR1 SGHVS, CDR2 FQNEAQ. V gave up 5 bases and J gave up 6 bases, with 8 bases separating them. The CDR3 here is CASSPGPNSPLHF. CDR3 bases: TGTGCCAGCAGCCCAGGACCTAATTCACCCCTCCACTTT.

The sample holds many counts of this clonotype. This CDR3 reads CASTTLHPGTGASFF. DNA for the CDR3: TGTGCCAGCACCACTCTACACCCCGGGACAGGGGCTTCTTTCTTT. The chain carries TRBV28 and TRBJ1-1; 10 nucleotides align to TRBD1. The V gene's germline CDR1 is MDHEN and CDR2 SYDVKM. CDR3 length: 15 residues. Unmatched junction bases numbered 17, after V lost 7 bases and J lost 12 bases.